Listed below are T cell receptor beta chains from one sample, sequenced in a study of blood T cell repertoires in COVID-19. Profiled with immunoSEQ multiplex PCR; TCRdb holds only in-frame clones, not every one. The table records over 150,000 clones, over 70% of them present only once. Sequenced sample: peripheral blood. The origin of the receptors is a woman in her seventies who had recovered from COVID-19. The CDR3 runs from the conserved cysteine through the conserved F or W. The D gene is left open where the match is weak. Size is omitted from some rows. Given values are once, few, many or a class for expanded clones.

V gene,D gene,J gene,clone size,CDR3 DNA,CDR3 protein
TRBV10-3,-,TRBJ1-6,-,TGTGCCATCAGGGACAAGTCCTCCCAGGGGCCCCTCCACTTT,CAIRDKSSQGPLHF
TRBV6-5,TRBD2,TRBJ2-1,few,TGTGCCAGCAGTTACTCCTTAGCGGGAGGGAATGAGCAGTTCTTC,CASSYSLAGGNEQFF
TRBV27,-,TRBJ2-5,-,TGTGCCAGCAGTAGACTGGGTCGACAAGAGACCCAGTACTTC,CASSRLGRQETQYF
TRBV7-9,TRBD2,TRBJ2-7,-,TGTGCCAGCACTGGGGGGGGTGAGTACGAGCAGTACTTC,CASTGGGEYEQYF
TRBV3-1/TRBV3-2,-,TRBJ1-5,-,TGTGCCAGCAGCCAGGGGCGCAATCAGCCCCAGCATTTT,CASSQGRNQPQHF
TRBV28,TRBD1,TRBJ2-5,-,TGTGCCAGCAGCCAGGGGGACAGGGGGACCGAGACCCAGTACTTC,CASSQGDRGTETQYF
TRBV6-5,TRBD1,TRBJ1-2,-,TGTGCCACCATGGACAGGGCATCCCTAGACTACACCTTC,CATMDRASLDYTF
TRBV6-5,-,TRBJ1-4,-,TGTGCCAGCAGGCCCTGGGGAGTAGATGAAAAACTGTTTTTT,CASRPWGVDEKLFF
TRBV5-1,-,TRBJ1-2,-,TGCGCCAGCAGCTTAGCCAGGGCTAACTATGGCTACACCTTC,CASSLARANYGYTF
TRBV27,TRBD1,TRBJ1-1,-,TGTGCCAGCAGCCAGGGACAGGCGCACCGTAGAGCTTTCTTT,CASSQGQAHRRAFF
TRBV7-2,-,TRBJ1-2,-,TGTGCCAGCAGCTTAGGCCCGGGAAACACCTATGGCTACACCTTC,CASSLGPGNTYGYTF
TRBV6-5,TRBD1,TRBJ2-7,-,TGTGCCAGCAGCCCCCGGGACAGGAGATGGTACGAGCAGTACTTC,CASSPRDRRWYEQYF
TRBV15,TRBD1,TRBJ2-2,once,TGTGCCACCAGCAGAGGGCTCGGGACAGCGAACACCGGGGAGCTGTTTTTT,CATSRGLGTANTGELFF
TRBV9,-,TRBJ1-1,-,TGTGCCAGCAGCGTAGTGGAGGGCACTGAAGCTTTCTTT,CASSVVEGTEAFF
TRBV4-2,TRBD2,TRBJ2-1,-,TGTGCCAGCCAGGGGACTAGCGAGTACAATGAGCAGTTCTTC,CASQGTSEYNEQFF
TRBV5-1,TRBD2,TRBJ2-1,once,TGCGCCAGCAGCTTGGCGGCTAGCGGCTACAATGAGCAGTTCTTC,CASSLAASGYNEQFF
TRBV5-1,-,TRBJ1-2,-,TGCGCCAGCAGCCCCGGGGTGGACGGCTACACCTTC,CASSPGVDGYTF